This TCR beta chain was captured by sequencing in a study of response to subunit inactivated influenza vaccine. From the RT-PCR reads, TCRdb called clonotypes with MiXCR, one entry per CDR3 protein. The table has just over 300,000 distinct CDR3 sequences, 20% to 25% seen once; the top ten hold about 9.3%. This CDR3 region has 15 residues. Germline V gives CDR1 MNHNS, CDR2 SASEGT. Trimming removed 2 bases from V and 2 bases from J, with 13 bases in between. The V call is TRBV6-1, the J call TRBJ2-7; D perhaps matches TRBD2 (5 bases). Specimen: PBMCs from blood, collected about 19 months after vaccination. This clonotype was obtained from a man in his fifties or sixties who received an inactivated influenza vaccine. The CDR3 protein is CASSERDGKPYEQYF. The CDR3 DNA sequence: TGTGCCAGCAGTGAACGCGACGGGAAACCCTACGAGCAGTACTTC.